This TCR beta chain was identified during a study of blood T cell repertoires in COVID-19. Cohort placement rested on clinical history that participants reported themselves. Clones were sequenced by immunoSEQ multiplex PCR, and TCRdb holds only the in-frame ones, with some missing. In the table there are about 280,000 clones, approximately 80% of which are singletons. The CDR3 runs to 13 residues. Trimming took 7 bases from V and 2 from J, leaving 9 bases between them. This clonotype was sampled from a man aged 35 to 55 who had been exposed to COVID-19. The chain combines TRBV12-3 or TRBV12-4 with TRBJ2-1; tentatively, D is TRBD2 (6 bases). The sequencing sample was made of PBMCs or T cells enriched from blood (not recorded which). The CDR3 DNA sequence: TGTGCCAGCAAGTCGGGAGCCTACAATGAGCAGTTCTTC. It specifies CASKSGAYNEQFF.